This is a list of T cell receptor beta chains from one sample in a study of shared clonotypes between healthy human individuals. Libraries were prepared by immunoSEQ multiplex PCR; TCRdb keeps only in-frame clonotypes and omits some of them. Here the sample spans 950,000 to 1,300,000 clones, 75% being singletons. The sample was memory CD4+ T cells sorted from blood. These receptors came from a man in his late teens or twenties in good health. Both conserved end residues are part of each CDR3. The D gene is left open where the match is weak. Clone size appears in some rows only: once, few, many, or a class for an expanded clone.

j_call: TRBJ1-1; v_call: TRBV5-4; d_call: TRBD1; clone_size: .; cdr3_aa: CASTPDRANTEAFF; cdr3_nt: TGTGCCAGCACCCCAGACAGGGCGAACACTGAAGCTTTCTTT
j_call: TRBJ2-2; v_call: TRBV10-3; d_call: TRBD1; clone_size: many; cdr3_aa: CAISGQTGGNTGELFF; cdr3_nt: TGTGCCATCAGTGGACAGACAGGGGGCAACACCGGGGAGCTGTTTTTT
j_call: TRBJ1-4; v_call: TRBV15; d_call: .; clone_size: .; cdr3_aa: CATSTDEGQANEKLFF; cdr3_nt: TGTGCCACCAGCACCGACGAGGGCCAAGCTAATGAAAAACTGTTTTTT
j_call: TRBJ2-7; v_call: TRBV10-3; d_call: .; clone_size: .; cdr3_aa: CAISGGLEQYF; cdr3_nt: TGTGCCATCAGTGGGGGGCTCGAGCAGTACTTC
j_call: TRBJ2-5; v_call: TRBV5-1; d_call: TRBD2; clone_size: .; cdr3_aa: CASSFGEGVQETQYF; cdr3_nt: TGCGCCAGCAGCTTCGGGGAGGGCGTCCAAGAGACCCAGTACTTC
j_call: TRBJ2-3; v_call: TRBV7-2; d_call: .; clone_size: .; cdr3_aa: CASSFESNPGSTQYF; cdr3_nt: TGTGCCAGCAGCTTTGAGAGCAATCCGGGGTCTACGCAGTATTTT
j_call: TRBJ2-7; v_call: TRBV6-6; d_call: TRBD1; clone_size: .; cdr3_aa: CASSSWTGNYEQYF; cdr3_nt: TGTGCCAGCAGCTCATGGACAGGGAACTACGAGCAGTACTTC
j_call: TRBJ1-4; v_call: TRBV28; d_call: .; clone_size: .; cdr3_aa: CASYHRVNEKLFF; cdr3_nt: TGTGCCAGCTACCACCGCGTGAATGAAAAACTGTTTTTT
j_call: TRBJ2-3; v_call: TRBV9; d_call: .; clone_size: .; cdr3_aa: CASGRTDTQYF; cdr3_nt: TGTGCCAGTGGTAGGACAGATACGCAGTATTTT
j_call: TRBJ1-2; v_call: TRBV29-1; d_call: .; clone_size: once; cdr3_aa: CSVAGRVNGYTF; cdr3_nt: TGCAGCGTTGCCGGCAGGGTAAATGGCTACACCTTC
j_call: TRBJ2-5; v_call: TRBV14; d_call: .; clone_size: .; cdr3_aa: CASSQLGKETQYF; cdr3_nt: TGTGCCAGCAGCCAACTAGGGAAGGAGACCCAGTACTTC
j_call: TRBJ1-4; v_call: TRBV28; d_call: .; clone_size: .; cdr3_aa: CASKERPNNEKLFF; cdr3_nt: TGTGCCAGCAAAGAACGGCCCAATAATGAAAAACTGTTTTTT
j_call: TRBJ1-3; v_call: TRBV10-1; d_call: .; clone_size: .; cdr3_aa: CASSAPGSGNTIYF; cdr3_nt: TGCGCCAGCAGTGCTCCGGGTTCGGGAAACACCATATATTTT
j_call: TRBJ2-7; v_call: TRBV28; d_call: .; clone_size: .; cdr3_aa: CASSLVGVGEQYF; cdr3_nt: TGTGCCAGCAGTTTAGTAGGGGTGGGCGAGCAGTACTTC
j_call: TRBJ2-2; v_call: TRBV7-9; d_call: TRBD2; clone_size: .; cdr3_aa: CASKRGGNLRTGELFF; cdr3_nt: TGTGCCAGCAAGCGGGGGGGCAACTTACGCACCGGGGAGCTGTTTTTT
j_call: TRBJ1-3; v_call: TRBV7-9; d_call: .; clone_size: few; cdr3_aa: CASSSRVSGNTIYF; cdr3_nt: TGTGCCAGCAGCTCCAGGGTTTCTGGAAACACCATATATTTT
j_call: TRBJ2-5; v_call: TRBV5-1; d_call: .; clone_size: .; cdr3_aa: CASSLVSQEETQYF; cdr3_nt: TGCGCCAGCAGCTTGGTATCCCAAGAAGAGACCCAGTACTTC
j_call: TRBJ2-4; v_call: TRBV28; d_call: .; clone_size: .; cdr3_aa: CASSPAPARDIQYF; cdr3_nt: TGTGCCAGCAGCCCGGCCCCCGCTAGGGACATTCAGTACTTC
j_call: TRBJ1-1; v_call: TRBV30; d_call: TRBD1; clone_size: few; cdr3_aa: CAWDTGETEAFF; cdr3_nt: TGTGCCTGGGATACAGGGGAAACTGAAGCTTTCTTT
j_call: TRBJ2-7; v_call: TRBV7-7; d_call: .; clone_size: .; cdr3_aa: CASSLRVGGEQYF; cdr3_nt: TGTGCTAGCAGCTTGAGGGTCGGGGGCGAGCAGTACTTC
j_call: TRBJ1-2; v_call: TRBV6-6; d_call: TRBD1; clone_size: .; cdr3_aa: CASSSPDRGLYGYTF; cdr3_nt: TGTGCCAGCAGTTCTCCAGACAGGGGCCTCTATGGCTACACCTTC
j_call: TRBJ1-3; v_call: TRBV19; d_call: .; clone_size: .; cdr3_aa: CASTPFSNLGNTIYF; cdr3_nt: TGTGCCAGCACTCCATTCTCGAACCTTGGAAACACCATATATTTT
j_call: TRBJ1-5; v_call: TRBV14; d_call: TRBD1; clone_size: .; cdr3_aa: CASSPPTGKLYSNQPQHF; cdr3_nt: TGTGCCAGCAGCCCTCCGACAGGGAAGCTCTATAGCAATCAGCCCCAGCATTTT
j_call: TRBJ2-1; v_call: TRBV12-5; d_call: .; clone_size: .; cdr3_aa: CASGLDTRRPGSYNEQFF; cdr3_nt: TGTGCTAGTGGTTTGGACACACGTCGACCCGGCTCCTACAATGAGCAGTTCTTC
j_call: TRBJ2-7; v_call: TRBV19; d_call: TRBD2; clone_size: .; cdr3_aa: CASRITSGTYEQYF; cdr3_nt: TGTGCCAGTAGGATAACTAGCGGGACGTACGAGCAGTACTTC
j_call: TRBJ1-1; v_call: TRBV28; d_call: .; clone_size: .; cdr3_aa: CASSLTVSEAFF; cdr3_nt: TGTGCCAGCAGCCTGACAGTATCTGAAGCTTTCTTT
j_call: TRBJ2-3; v_call: TRBV5-1; d_call: .; clone_size: .; cdr3_aa: CASSLGGDRTDTQYF; cdr3_nt: TGCGCCAGCAGCTTGGGCGGGGATCGCACAGATACGCAGTATTTT
j_call: TRBJ2-7; v_call: TRBV7-7; d_call: .; clone_size: .; cdr3_aa: CASPSSRGLYEQYF; cdr3_nt: TGTGCTAGCCCCTCGTCCAGGGGACTCTACGAGCAGTACTTC
j_call: TRBJ2-5; v_call: TRBV7-3; d_call: .; clone_size: few; cdr3_aa: CASSTWAGETQYF; cdr3_nt: TGTGCCAGCAGTACCTGGGCGGGGGAGACCCAGTACTTC
j_call: TRBJ2-2; v_call: TRBV6-4; d_call: TRBD1; clone_size: .; cdr3_aa: CASSRQGSGELFF; cdr3_nt: TGTGCCAGCAGTCGACAGGGGTCCGGGGAGCTGTTTTTT